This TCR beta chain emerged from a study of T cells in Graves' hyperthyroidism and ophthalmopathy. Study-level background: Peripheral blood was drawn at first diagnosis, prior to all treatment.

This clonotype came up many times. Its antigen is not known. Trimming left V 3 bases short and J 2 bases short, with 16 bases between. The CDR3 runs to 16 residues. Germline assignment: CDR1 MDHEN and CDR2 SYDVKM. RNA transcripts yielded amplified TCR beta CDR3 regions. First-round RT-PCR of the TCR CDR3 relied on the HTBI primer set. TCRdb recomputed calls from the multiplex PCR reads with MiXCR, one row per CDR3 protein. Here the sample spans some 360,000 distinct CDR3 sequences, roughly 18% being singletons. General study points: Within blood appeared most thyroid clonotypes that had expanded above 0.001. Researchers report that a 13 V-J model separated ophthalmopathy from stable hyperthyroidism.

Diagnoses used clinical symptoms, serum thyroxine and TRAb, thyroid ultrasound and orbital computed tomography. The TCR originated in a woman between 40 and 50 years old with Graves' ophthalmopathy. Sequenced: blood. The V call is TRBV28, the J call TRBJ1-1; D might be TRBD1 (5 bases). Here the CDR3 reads CASSLRGGQPNTEAFF. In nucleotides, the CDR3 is TGTGCCAGCAGTTTGAGGGGTGGCCAGCCAAACACTGAAGCTTTCTTT.